This paragraph reports one T cell receptor beta chain. Its cognate antigen is unknown. This sample was included in a study of T cell responses to AZD1222 COVID-19 vaccine. Profiled with immunoSEQ multiplex PCR; TCRdb holds only in-frame clones, not every one. This table has about 53,000 clones, approximately 84% appearing once. This CDR3 is built from 17 residues. V lost 5 bases, J lost 5 bases, and 10 bases stayed unmatched. Germline V gene data show CDR1 as SGHTA and CDR2 as FQGNSA. Regarding the study as a whole: Most donors were white British, females outnumbered males, and clonal diversity was possibly underestimated. Nearly half of the spike-specific TCRs reportedly recognize variant regions that carry no mutations. Distributed over spike, vaccine-associated CD4 TCRs predominated at 160-218 and 743-854. Two AZD1222 administrations were followed by greater Spike-specific TCR breadth and depth.

The receptor's source is an adult in good health. V gene TRBV7-2 combines with J gene TRBJ2-2; TRBD2 agrees at 11 bases. The sequencing here drew on peripheral blood, taken on day 0 of AZD1222 vaccination. CDR3 region: CASSKIAGGPWTGELFF. The CDR3 DNA reads TGTGCCAGCAGCAAAATAGCGGGAGGGCCTTGGACCGGGGAGCTGTTTTTT.